These T cell receptor beta chains were read from a single sample in a study of blood T cell repertoires in COVID-19. Generated by immunoSEQ multiplex PCR, the TCRdb table keeps only in-frame clones and is missing some. The data show some 110,000 clones, more than 80% seen once. The specimen sequenced was peripheral blood. The receptors originated from an older woman with acute or convalescent COVID-19. CDR3s include the opening cysteine and the closing phenylalanine or tryptophan. A D gene is named only where the DNA matches it firmly. Clone size is not always given. Where it is, it says once, few, many or a class for expanded clones.

J gene: TRBJ1-2
D gene: -
clone size: -
V gene: TRBV2
CDR3 DNA: TGTGCCAGCAGTCCCCAGGGCTATGGCTACACCTTC
CDR3 protein: CASSPQGYGYTF

J gene: TRBJ2-7
D gene: TRBD1
clone size: -
V gene: TRBV18
CDR3 DNA: TGTGCCAGCTCACCGGTCCCAGGGGGCGACGAGCAGTACTTC
CDR3 protein: CASSPVPGGDEQYF

J gene: TRBJ2-7
D gene: TRBD2
clone size: -
V gene: TRBV28
CDR3 DNA: TGTGCCAGCAGTACGGATAGCGGGGAGCTTTCCTACGAGCAGTACTTC
CDR3 protein: CASSTDSGELSYEQYF

J gene: TRBJ2-7
D gene: -
clone size: -
V gene: TRBV30
CDR3 DNA: TGTGCCTGGAGTACAGGCCAATACTACGAGCAGTACTTC
CDR3 protein: CAWSTGQYYEQYF

J gene: TRBJ2-1
D gene: TRBD2
clone size: -
V gene: TRBV19
CDR3 DNA: TGTGCCAGTAGGAAGCGGGGGGGAAACAATGAGCAGTTCTTC
CDR3 protein: CASRKRGGNNEQFF

J gene: TRBJ2-3
D gene: -
clone size: once
V gene: TRBV7-7
CDR3 DNA: TGTGCTAGCAGCTTTGGTGCGGGATCGAGCACAGATACGCAGTATTTT
CDR3 protein: CASSFGAGSSTDTQYF

J gene: TRBJ2-2
D gene: TRBD1
clone size: -
V gene: TRBV7-7
CDR3 DNA: TGTGCCAGCAGCCCCGTGGGACAGCAGAACACCGGGGAGCTGTTTTTT
CDR3 protein: CASSPVGQQNTGELFF

J gene: TRBJ1-1
D gene: -
clone size: -
V gene: TRBV15
CDR3 DNA: TGTGCCACCAGCACCGGACCGGGGGGCACTGAAGCTTTCTTT
CDR3 protein: CATSTGPGGTEAFF

J gene: TRBJ1-2
D gene: -
clone size: -
V gene: TRBV7-2
CDR3 DNA: TGTGCCAGCAGCTTAGACCCGGGGAGTATCTATGGCTACACCTTC
CDR3 protein: CASSLDPGSIYGYTF

J gene: TRBJ2-5
D gene: -
clone size: -
V gene: TRBV6-2/TRBV6-3
CDR3 DNA: TGTGCCAGCAGTTCAGGGGACCAAGAGACCCAGTACTTC
CDR3 protein: CASSSGDQETQYF

J gene: TRBJ2-7
D gene: TRBD1
clone size: -
V gene: TRBV5-4
CDR3 DNA: TGTGCCAGCAGCCCTCGAGACAGGGGGCTCCGCGAGCAGTACTTC
CDR3 protein: CASSPRDRGLREQYF

J gene: TRBJ2-5
D gene: TRBD1
clone size: -
V gene: TRBV9
CDR3 DNA: TGTGCCAGCAGCGTATCGACAGGGGGCAAAGAGACCCAGTACTTC
CDR3 protein: CASSVSTGGKETQYF

J gene: TRBJ1-2
D gene: -
clone size: -
V gene: TRBV3-1/TRBV3-2
CDR3 DNA: TGTGCCAGCAGCCCCACAAGAAACTATGGCTACACCTTC
CDR3 protein: CASSPTRNYGYTF

J gene: TRBJ2-1
D gene: TRBD2
clone size: -
V gene: TRBV9
CDR3 DNA: TGTGCCAGCAGCCAGCGGGAGGGCAGTTACAATGAGCAGTTCTTC
CDR3 protein: CASSQREGSYNEQFF

J gene: TRBJ1-2
D gene: -
clone size: -
V gene: TRBV15
CDR3 DNA: TGTGCCACCAGCAGAGAGGGCAGAGTCTATGGCTACACCTTC
CDR3 protein: CATSREGRVYGYTF

J gene: TRBJ2-7
D gene: TRBD1
clone size: -
V gene: TRBV28
CDR3 DNA: TGTGCCAGCAGCCACCTCGGGACAGGGAGGGTCTACGAGCAGTACTTC
CDR3 protein: CASSHLGTGRVYEQYF

J gene: TRBJ1-2
D gene: -
clone size: -
V gene: TRBV6-5
CDR3 DNA: TGTGCCAGCAGTTGGGAGGGGCGGGGAGGCTACACCTTC
CDR3 protein: CASSWEGRGGYTF

J gene: TRBJ2-7
D gene: TRBD1
clone size: -
V gene: TRBV11-2
CDR3 DNA: TGTGCCAGCAGCACTAACGACAGGGGGGCAGTCTACGAGCAGTACTTC
CDR3 protein: CASSTNDRGAVYEQYF

J gene: TRBJ1-2
D gene: -
clone size: -
V gene: TRBV7-9
CDR3 DNA: TGTGCCAGCAGTCAACCGGGATCGATAGGGGGCTACACCTTC
CDR3 protein: CASSQPGSIGGYTF

J gene: TRBJ2-3
D gene: -
clone size: once
V gene: TRBV11-1
CDR3 DNA: TGTGCCAGCGGATTGAGGGATACGCAGTATTTT
CDR3 protein: CASGLRDTQYF

J gene: TRBJ2-4
D gene: -
clone size: -
V gene: TRBV19
CDR3 DNA: TGTGCCAGTAGTATAGCCGCACCAAACTACAATCTAGCCAAAAACATTCAGTACTTC
CDR3 protein: CASSIAAPNYNLAKNIQYF

J gene: TRBJ2-7
D gene: TRBD1
clone size: -
V gene: TRBV24-1
CDR3 DNA: TGTGCCACCAGTGATTTGCGTCCGGGACAGGGTGCTCGCGAGCAGTACTTC
CDR3 protein: CATSDLRPGQGAREQYF

J gene: TRBJ1-5
D gene: TRBD1
clone size: -
V gene: TRBV4-2
CDR3 DNA: TGTGCCAGCAGCCAAGAGGACAGGGTCTCAGGTCAGCCCCAGCATTTT
CDR3 protein: CASSQEDRVSGQPQHF

J gene: TRBJ2-3
D gene: TRBD1
clone size: -
V gene: TRBV4-1
CDR3 DNA: TGCGCCAGCAGCCAAGATGGGACAGGGGGAAGCACAGATACGCAGTATTTT
CDR3 protein: CASSQDGTGGSTDTQYF

J gene: TRBJ1-2
D gene: TRBD1
clone size: -
V gene: TRBV14
CDR3 DNA: TGTGCCAGCAGCCAAGGACAGGGCTATGGCTACACCTTC
CDR3 protein: CASSQGQGYGYTF

J gene: TRBJ2-5
D gene: -
clone size: -
V gene: TRBV25-1
CDR3 DNA: TGTGCCAGCAGTGTTCAGTCTCAAGAGACCCAGTACTTC
CDR3 protein: CASSVQSQETQYF

J gene: TRBJ2-7
D gene: TRBD2
clone size: -
V gene: TRBV11-2
CDR3 DNA: TGTGCCAGCAGCCCGCAAAATGTTCGGGGGGAAACTAGGTTAAACGAGCAGTACTTC
CDR3 protein: CASSPQNVRGETRLNEQYF

J gene: TRBJ1-1
D gene: -
clone size: -
V gene: TRBV6-5
CDR3 DNA: TGTGCCAGCAGTTACAGTCGAGGTCCGAACACTGAAGCTTTCTTT
CDR3 protein: CASSYSRGPNTEAFF